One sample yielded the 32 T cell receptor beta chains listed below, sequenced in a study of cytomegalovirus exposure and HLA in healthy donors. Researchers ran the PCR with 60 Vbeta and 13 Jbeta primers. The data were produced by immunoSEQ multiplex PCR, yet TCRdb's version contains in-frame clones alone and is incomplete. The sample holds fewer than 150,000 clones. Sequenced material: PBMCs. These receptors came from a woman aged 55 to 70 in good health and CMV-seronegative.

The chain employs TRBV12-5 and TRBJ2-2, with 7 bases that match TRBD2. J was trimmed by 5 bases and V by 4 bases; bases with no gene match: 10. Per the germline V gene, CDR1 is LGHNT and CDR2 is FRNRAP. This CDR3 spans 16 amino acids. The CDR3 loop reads CASGSLRGSLTGELFF. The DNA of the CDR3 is TGTGCTAGTGGTTCCCTCCGCGGGAGTCTTACCGGGGAGCTGTTTTTT.

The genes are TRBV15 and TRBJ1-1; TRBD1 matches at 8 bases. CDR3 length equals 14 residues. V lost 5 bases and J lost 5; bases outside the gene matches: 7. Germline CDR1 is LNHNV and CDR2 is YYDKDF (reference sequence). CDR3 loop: CATSGGQGWTEAFF. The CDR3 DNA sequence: TGTGCCACCAGCGGAGGACAGGGATGGACTGAAGCTTTCTTT.

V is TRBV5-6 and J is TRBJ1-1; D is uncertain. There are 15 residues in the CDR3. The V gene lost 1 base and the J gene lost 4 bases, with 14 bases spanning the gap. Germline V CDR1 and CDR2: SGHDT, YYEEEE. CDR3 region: CASSLRAGLSTEAFF. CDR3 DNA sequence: TGTGCCAGCAGCTTGCGTGCAGGCTTGAGCACTGAAGCTTTCTTT.

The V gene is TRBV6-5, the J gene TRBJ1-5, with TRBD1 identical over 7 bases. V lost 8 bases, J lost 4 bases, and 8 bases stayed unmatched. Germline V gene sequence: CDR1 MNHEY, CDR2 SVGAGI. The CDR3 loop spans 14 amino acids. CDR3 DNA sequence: TGTGCCAGCCAGCGACAGGGCTATAATCAGCCCCAGCATTTT. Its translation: CASQRQGYNQPQHF.

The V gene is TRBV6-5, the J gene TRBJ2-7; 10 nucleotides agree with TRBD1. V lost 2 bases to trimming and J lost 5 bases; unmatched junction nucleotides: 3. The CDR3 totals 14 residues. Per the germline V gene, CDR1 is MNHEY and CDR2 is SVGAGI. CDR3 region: CASSYRQGANEQYF. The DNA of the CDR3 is TGTGCCAGCAGTTACCGACAGGGGGCGAACGAGCAGTACTTC.

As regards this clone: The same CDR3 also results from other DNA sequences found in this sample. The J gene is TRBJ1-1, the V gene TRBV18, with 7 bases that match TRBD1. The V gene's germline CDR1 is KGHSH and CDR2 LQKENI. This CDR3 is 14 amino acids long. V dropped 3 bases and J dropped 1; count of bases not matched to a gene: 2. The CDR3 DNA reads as TGTGCCAGCTCACCCGGGACAGCGAACACTGAAGCTTTCTTT. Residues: CASSPGTANTEAFF.

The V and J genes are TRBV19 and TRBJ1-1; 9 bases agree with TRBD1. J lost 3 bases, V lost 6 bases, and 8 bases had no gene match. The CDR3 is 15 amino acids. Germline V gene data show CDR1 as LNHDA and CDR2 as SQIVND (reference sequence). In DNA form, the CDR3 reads TGTGCCAGTAGAACACAGGGGGCCGGGGACACTGAAGCTTTCTTT. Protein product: CASRTQGAGDTEAFF. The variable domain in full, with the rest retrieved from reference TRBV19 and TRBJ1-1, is DGGITQSPKYLFRKEGQNVTLSCEQNLNHDAMYWYRQDPGQGLRLIYYSQIVNDFQKGDIAEGYSVSREKKESFPLTVTSAQKNPTAFYLCASRTQGAGDTEAFFGQGTRLTVV.

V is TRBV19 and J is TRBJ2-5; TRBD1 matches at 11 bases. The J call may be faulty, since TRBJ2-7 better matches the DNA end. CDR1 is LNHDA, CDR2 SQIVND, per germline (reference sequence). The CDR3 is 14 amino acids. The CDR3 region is CASTLGQGAHEQYF. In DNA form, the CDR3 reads TGTGCCAGTACCCTCGGACAGGGGGCCCACGAGCAGTACTTC.

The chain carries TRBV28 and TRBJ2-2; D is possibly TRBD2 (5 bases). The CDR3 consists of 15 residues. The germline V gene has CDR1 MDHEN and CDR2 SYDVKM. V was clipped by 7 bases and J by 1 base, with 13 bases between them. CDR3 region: CASTTPGRNTGELFF. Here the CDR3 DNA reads TGTGCCAGCACTACGCCGGGAAGGAACACCGGGGAGCTGTTTTTT.

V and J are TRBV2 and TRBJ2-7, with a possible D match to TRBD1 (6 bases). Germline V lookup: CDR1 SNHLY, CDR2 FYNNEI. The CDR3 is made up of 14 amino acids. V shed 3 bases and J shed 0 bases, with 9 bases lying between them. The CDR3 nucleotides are TGTGCCAGCAGTGACCAGGGGAGCTCCTACGAGCAGTACTTC. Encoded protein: CASSDQGSSYEQYF. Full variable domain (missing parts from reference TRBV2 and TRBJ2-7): EPEVTQTPSHQVTQMGQEVILRCVPISNHLYFYWYRQILGQKVEFLVSFYNNEISEKSEIFDDQFSVERPDGSNFTLKIRSTKLEDSAMYFCASSDQGSSYEQYFGPGTRLTVT.

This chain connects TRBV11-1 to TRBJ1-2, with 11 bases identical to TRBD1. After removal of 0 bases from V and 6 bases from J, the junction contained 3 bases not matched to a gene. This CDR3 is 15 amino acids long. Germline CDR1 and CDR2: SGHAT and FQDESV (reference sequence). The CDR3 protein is CASSLASDRGHGYTF. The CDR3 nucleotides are TGTGCCAGCAGCTTAGCGTCGGACAGGGGGCATGGCTACACCTTC.

This chain's CDR3 is CASSLAGWDRFPPQSYEQYF. The CDR3 coding sequence is TGCGCCAGCAGCTTGGCCGGGTGGGACAGGTTCCCACCCCAGTCCTACGAGCAGTACTTC. This chain connects TRBV5-1 to TRBJ2-7; TRBD1 agrees at 8 bases. J was trimmed by 1 base and V by 0 bases; bases with no gene match: 18. This CDR3 contains 20 residues. Germline assignment: CDR1 SGHRS and CDR2 YFSETQ. Full variable domain (outside the CDR3, taken from reference TRBV5-1 and TRBJ2-7): KAGVTQTPRYLIKTRGQQVTLSCSPISGHRSVSWYQQTPGQGLQFLFEYFSETQRNKGNFPGRFSGRQFSNSRSEMNVSTLELGDSALYLCASSLAGWDRFPPQSYEQYFGPGTRLTVT.

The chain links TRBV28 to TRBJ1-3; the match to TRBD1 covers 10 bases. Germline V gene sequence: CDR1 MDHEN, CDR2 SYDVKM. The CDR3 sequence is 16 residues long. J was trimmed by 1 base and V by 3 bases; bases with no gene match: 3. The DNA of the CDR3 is TGTGCCAGCAGTTTGACAGGGGGCCGGTCTGGAAACACCATATATTTT. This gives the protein CASSLTGGRSGNTIYF.

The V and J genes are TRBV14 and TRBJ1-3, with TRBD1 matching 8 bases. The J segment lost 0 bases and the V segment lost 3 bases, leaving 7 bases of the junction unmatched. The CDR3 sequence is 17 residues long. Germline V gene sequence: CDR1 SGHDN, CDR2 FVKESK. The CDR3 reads CASSQPGTGVSGNTIYF. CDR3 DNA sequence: TGTGCCAGCAGCCAGCCCGGGACAGGCGTCTCTGGAAACACCATATATTTT.

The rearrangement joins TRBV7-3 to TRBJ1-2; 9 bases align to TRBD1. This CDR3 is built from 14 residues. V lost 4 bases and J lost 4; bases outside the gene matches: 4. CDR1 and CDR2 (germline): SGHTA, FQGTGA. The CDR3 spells CASSSGQGGYGYTF. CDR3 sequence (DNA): TGTGCCAGCAGCTCGGGACAGGGTGGCTATGGCTACACCTTC.

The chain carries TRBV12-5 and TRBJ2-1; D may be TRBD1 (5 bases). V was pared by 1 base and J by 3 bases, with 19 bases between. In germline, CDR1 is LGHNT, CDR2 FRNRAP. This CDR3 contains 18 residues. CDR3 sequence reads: CASGLALRGYGFYNEQFF. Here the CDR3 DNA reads TGTGCTAGTGGTTTGGCCCTTAGGGGTTACGGCTTCTACAATGAGCAGTTCTTC.

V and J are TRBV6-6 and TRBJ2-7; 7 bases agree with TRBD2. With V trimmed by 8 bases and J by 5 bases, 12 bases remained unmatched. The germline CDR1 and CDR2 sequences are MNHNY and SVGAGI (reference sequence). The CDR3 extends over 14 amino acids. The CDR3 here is CASRVNGGGNEQYF. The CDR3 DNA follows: TGTGCCAGCCGAGTCAATGGGGGAGGGAACGAGCAGTACTTC.

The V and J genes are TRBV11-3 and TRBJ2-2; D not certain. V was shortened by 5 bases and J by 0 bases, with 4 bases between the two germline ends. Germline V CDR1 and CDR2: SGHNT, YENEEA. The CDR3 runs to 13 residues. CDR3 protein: CASSRPNTGELFF. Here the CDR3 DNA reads TGTGCCAGCAGCCGTCCGAACACCGGGGAGCTGTTTTTT.

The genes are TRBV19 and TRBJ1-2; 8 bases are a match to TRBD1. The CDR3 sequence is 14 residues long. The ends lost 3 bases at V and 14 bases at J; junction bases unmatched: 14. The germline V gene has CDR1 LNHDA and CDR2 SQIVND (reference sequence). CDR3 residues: CASSIYGQGEDHTF. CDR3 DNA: TGTGCCAGTAGTATTTACGGACAGGGAGAGGATCATACCTTC.

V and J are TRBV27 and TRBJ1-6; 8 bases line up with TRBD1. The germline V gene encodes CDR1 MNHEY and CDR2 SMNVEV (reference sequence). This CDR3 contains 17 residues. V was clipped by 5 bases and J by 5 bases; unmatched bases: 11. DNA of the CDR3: TGTGCCAGCAGTACCCCCGCCCGACAGGGGAATAATTCACCCCTCCACTTT. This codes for CASSTPARQGNNSPLHF.

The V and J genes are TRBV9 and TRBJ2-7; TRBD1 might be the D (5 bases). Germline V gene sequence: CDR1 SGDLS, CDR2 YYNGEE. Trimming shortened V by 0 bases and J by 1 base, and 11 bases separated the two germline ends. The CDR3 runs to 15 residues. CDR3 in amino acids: CASSVGAGLSYEQYF. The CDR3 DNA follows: TGTGCCAGCAGCGTAGGGGCAGGGCTATCCTACGAGCAGTACTTC.

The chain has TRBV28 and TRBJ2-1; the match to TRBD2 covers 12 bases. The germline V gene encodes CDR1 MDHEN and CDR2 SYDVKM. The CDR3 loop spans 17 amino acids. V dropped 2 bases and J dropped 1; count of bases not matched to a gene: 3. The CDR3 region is CASSLTSGRWSYNEQFF. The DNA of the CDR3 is TGTGCCAGCAGTTTAACTAGCGGGAGGTGGTCCTACAATGAGCAGTTCTTC.

CDR3 amino acids: CASSFDRETEQYF. The CDR3 nucleotides are TGTGCCTCCAGCTTCGACAGGGAGACCGAGCAGTACTTC. The chain employs TRBV5-4 and TRBJ2-7, with 7 bases identical to TRBD1. V lost 10 bases, J lost 6 bases, and 13 bases stayed unmatched. This CDR3 region has 13 residues. Germline V gene data show CDR1 as SGHNT and CDR2 as YYREEE (reference sequence).

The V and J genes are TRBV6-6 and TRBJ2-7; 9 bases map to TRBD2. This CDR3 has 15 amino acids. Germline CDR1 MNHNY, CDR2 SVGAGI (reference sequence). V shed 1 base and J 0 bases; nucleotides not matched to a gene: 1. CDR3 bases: TGTGCCAGCAGTTACTTAGCGGGGGTCTCCTACGAGCAGTACTTC. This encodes CASSYLAGVSYEQYF.

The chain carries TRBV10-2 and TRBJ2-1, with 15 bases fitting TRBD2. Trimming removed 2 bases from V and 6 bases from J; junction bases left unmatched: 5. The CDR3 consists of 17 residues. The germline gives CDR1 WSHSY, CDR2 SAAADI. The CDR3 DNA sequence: TGCGCCAGCAGTGAGGGACTAGCGGGAGGGGCCCCCAATGAGCAGTTCTTC. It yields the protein CASSEGLAGGAPNEQFF.

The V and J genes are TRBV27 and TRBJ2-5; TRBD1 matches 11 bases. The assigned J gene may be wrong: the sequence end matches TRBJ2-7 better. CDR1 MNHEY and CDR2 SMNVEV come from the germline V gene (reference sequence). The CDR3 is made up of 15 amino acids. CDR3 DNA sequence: TGTGCCAGCAGTCCCCGGACAGGGGGCGAATACGAGCAGTACTTC. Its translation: CASSPRTGGEYEQYF.

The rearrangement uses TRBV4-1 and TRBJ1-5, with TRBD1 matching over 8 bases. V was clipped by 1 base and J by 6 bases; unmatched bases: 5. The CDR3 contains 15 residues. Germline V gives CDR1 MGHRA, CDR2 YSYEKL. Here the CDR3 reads CASSQGQGLSQPQHF. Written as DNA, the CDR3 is TGCGCCAGCAGCCAAGGACAGGGGCTGAGTCAGCCCCAGCATTTT.

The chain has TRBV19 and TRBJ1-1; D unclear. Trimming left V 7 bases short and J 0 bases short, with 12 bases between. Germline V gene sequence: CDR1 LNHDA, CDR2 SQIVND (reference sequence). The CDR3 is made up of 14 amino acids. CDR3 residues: CASNSRSLNTEAFF. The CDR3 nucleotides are TGTGCCAGTAACTCGAGGAGCTTGAACACTGAAGCTTTCTTT. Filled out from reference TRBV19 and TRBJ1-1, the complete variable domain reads DGGITQSPKYLFRKEGQNVTLSCEQNLNHDAMYWYRQDPGQGLRLIYYSQIVNDFQKGDIAEGYSVSREKKESFPLTVTSAQKNPTAFYLCASNSRSLNTEAFFGQGTRLTVV.

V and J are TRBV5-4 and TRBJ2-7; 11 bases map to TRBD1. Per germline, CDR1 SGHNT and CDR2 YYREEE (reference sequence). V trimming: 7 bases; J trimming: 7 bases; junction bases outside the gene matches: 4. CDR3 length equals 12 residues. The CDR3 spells CASGTGGIEQYF. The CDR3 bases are TGTGCCAGCGGGACAGGGGGGATTGAGCAGTACTTC.

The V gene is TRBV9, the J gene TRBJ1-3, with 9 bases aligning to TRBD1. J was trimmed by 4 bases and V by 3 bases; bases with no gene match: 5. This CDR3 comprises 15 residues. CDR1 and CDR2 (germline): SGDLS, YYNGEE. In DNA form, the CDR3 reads TGTGCCAGCAGCGCCTCGACAGGGGGAGGAAACACCATATATTTT. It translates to CASSASTGGGNTIYF.

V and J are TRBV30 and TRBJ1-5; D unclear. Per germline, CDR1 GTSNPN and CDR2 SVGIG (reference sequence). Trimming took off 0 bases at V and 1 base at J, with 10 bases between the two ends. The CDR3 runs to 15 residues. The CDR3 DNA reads TGTGCCTGGAGTGTTTCGGGAATGAGCAATCAGCCCCAGCATTTT. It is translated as CAWSVSGMSNQPQHF.

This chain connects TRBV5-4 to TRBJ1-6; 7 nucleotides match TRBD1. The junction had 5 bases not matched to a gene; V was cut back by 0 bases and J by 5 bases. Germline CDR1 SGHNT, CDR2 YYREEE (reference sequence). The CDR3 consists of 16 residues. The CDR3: CASSLGSTGNNSPLHF. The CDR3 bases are TGTGCCAGCAGCTTGGGGTCGACAGGGAATAATTCACCCCTCCACTTT.